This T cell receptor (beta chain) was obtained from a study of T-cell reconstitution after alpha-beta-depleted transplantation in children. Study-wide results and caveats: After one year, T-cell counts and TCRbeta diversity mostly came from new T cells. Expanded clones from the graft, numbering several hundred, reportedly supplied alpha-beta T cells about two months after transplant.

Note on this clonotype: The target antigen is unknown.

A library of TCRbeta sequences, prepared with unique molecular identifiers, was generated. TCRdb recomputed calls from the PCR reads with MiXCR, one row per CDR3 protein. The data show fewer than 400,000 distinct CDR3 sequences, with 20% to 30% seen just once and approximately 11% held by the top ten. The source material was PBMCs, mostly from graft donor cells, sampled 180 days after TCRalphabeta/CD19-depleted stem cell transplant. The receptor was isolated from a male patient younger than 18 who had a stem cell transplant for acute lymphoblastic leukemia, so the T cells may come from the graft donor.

As DNA, the CDR3 is TGCGCCAGCAGCTCTGGGGACTTCCAAGAGACCCAGTACTTC. Translation: CASSSGDFQETQYF. The J gene is TRBJ2-5, the V gene TRBV5-1; the D gene is possibly TRBD2 (6 bases). Trimming pared 3 bases from V and 1 base from J, leaving 10 bases between. The CDR3 is 14 residues long. Germline V lookup: CDR1 SGHRS, CDR2 YFSETQ.